Listed here are 24 T cell receptor beta chains from one sample, sequenced in a study of blood T cell repertoires in COVID-19. TCRdb's table, derived via immunoSEQ multiplex PCR, lists solely in-frame clones and lacks some. The sample lists 35,000 to 45,000 clones; about nine tenths were seen once. Source material: peripheral blood. The receptors originated from a man aged 60-69 years with acute or convalescent COVID-19.

The chain couples TRBV28 to TRBJ2-5, with D unclear. Germline V gene sequence: CDR1 MDHEN, CDR2 SYDVKM. The V end was cut by 7 bases, the J end by 3 bases, with 9 bases between. This CDR3 is built from 12 residues. This chain's CDR3 is CASTQSEETQYF. CDR3 DNA: TGTGCCAGCACCCAGTCTGAAGAGACCCAGTACTTC.

The chain links TRBV11-2 to TRBJ2-1; 10 bases are shared with TRBD2. The ends lost 1 base at V and 2 bases at J; junction bases unmatched: 8. Germline CDR1 reads SGHAT; CDR2 reads FQNNGV. This CDR3 contains 18 residues. CDR3 protein: CASSLVPWTSGTYNEQFF. The CDR3 nucleotides read TGTGCCAGCAGCTTAGTCCCCTGGACTAGCGGTACCTACAATGAGCAGTTCTTC.

The chain has TRBV19 and TRBJ1-5; D not resolved. Per germline, CDR1 LNHDA and CDR2 SQIVND (reference sequence). CDR3 length: 13 residues. Trimming cost V 2 bases and J 7 bases, with 9 bases left between them. The CDR3 protein is CASSISVSQPQHF. CDR3 sequence (DNA): TGTGCCAGTAGTATATCGGTTTCCCAGCCCCAGCATTTT.

This clone was counted between two and nine times. The V gene is TRBV11-3, the J gene TRBJ2-5; no clear D gene. Trimming shortened V by 2 bases and J by 5 bases, and 12 bases separated the two germline ends. The germline V gene has CDR1 SGHNT and CDR2 YENEEA. This CDR3 is built from 14 residues. The CDR3 bases are TGTGCCAGCAGCTTAAGCGTGGGTTCTGAGACCCAGTACTTC. It translates to CASSLSVGSETQYF.

The J gene is TRBJ2-5, the V gene TRBV24-1, with TRBD1 identical over 8 bases. V shed 3 bases and J 3 bases; nucleotides not matched to a gene: 5. Looked up from germline, CDR1 is KGHDR and CDR2 is SFDVKD. The CDR3 has 15 amino acids. The CDR3 reads CATSDGTGGKETQYF. CDR3 in DNA: TGTGCCACCAGTGATGGGACAGGAGGAAAAGAGACCCAGTACTTC.

V gene TRBV29-1 combines with J gene TRBJ2-1; no clear D gene. Germline-derived CDR1 and CDR2 are SQVTM and ANQGSEA. There are 11 residues in the CDR3. Trimming pared 2 bases from V and 3 bases from J, leaving 2 bases between. The CDR3 bases are TGCAGCGTTGAACTCTACAATGAGCAGTTCTTC. Translating gives CSVELYNEQFF.

The sample holds a few counts of this clone. The CDR3 protein is CASSLSGRLSEQFF. CDR3 DNA: TGTGCCAGCTCACTTAGCGGGAGGCTATCTGAGCAGTTCTTC. This chain uses TRBV19 with TRBJ2-1, with 10 bases matching TRBD2. The CDR3 sequence is 14 residues long. Germline CDR1 and CDR2: LNHDA and SQIVND (reference sequence). V gave up 9 bases and J gave up 9 bases; unmatched junction bases: 11.

The rearrangement joins TRBV11-3 to TRBJ2-7; TRBD1 matches 12 bases. The V gene end was trimmed by 5 bases and the J gene end by 5 bases; junction bases not matched to a gene: 4. CDR1 and CDR2 (germline): SGHNT, YENEEA. CDR3 length: 14 residues. CDR3 in amino acids: CASSPGQGAHEQYF. The CDR3 coding sequence is TGTGCCAGCAGCCCGGGACAGGGGGCCCACGAGCAGTACTTC. The complete variable domain, with remaining parts taken from reference TRBV11-3 and TRBJ2-7, reads EAGVVQSPRYKIIEKKQPVAFWCNPISGHNTLYWYLQNLGQGPELLIRYENEEAVDDSQLPKDRFSAERLKGVDSTLKIQPAELGDSAVYLCASSPGQGAHEQYFGPGTRLTVT.

The chain has TRBV24-1 and TRBJ2-1; D gene unclear. Trimming cost V 1 base and J 0 bases, with 12 bases left between them. The CDR3 is 17 residues long. CDR1 is KGHDR and CDR2 is SFDVKD in the germline V gene. DNA for the CDR3: TGTGCCACCAGTGATTTCTCCAGGATGGGCTCCTACAATGAGCAGTTCTTC. Residues: CATSDFSRMGSYNEQFF.

The chain carries TRBV29-1 and TRBJ2-2, with TRBD1 matching over 8 bases. Germline CDR1 SQVTM, CDR2 ANQGSEA. The CDR3 length is 13 residues. The CDR3: CRRTGRWVGELFF. As DNA, the CDR3 is TGCAGGAGGACAGGGAGGTGGGTCGGGGAGCTGTTTTTT.

The chain carries TRBV19 and TRBJ2-3; TRBD1 matches at 7 bases. This CDR3 is built from 15 residues. The trim removed 5 bases at V and 0 bases at J, leaving 5 bases unmatched. Germline CDR1 reads LNHDA; CDR2 reads SQIVND (reference sequence). The CDR3 loop is CASSSWTGSTDTQYF. As DNA, the CDR3 is TGTGCCAGTAGTTCCTGGACAGGTAGCACAGATACGCAGTATTTT.

The chain recombines TRBV9 with TRBJ1-1; no definite D call. This CDR3 is 13 amino acids long. The germline CDR1 and CDR2 sequences are SGDLS and YYNGEE. V was cut by 1 base and J by 5 bases, with 9 bases left in between. In DNA form, the CDR3 reads TGTGCCAGCAGCGTATCCCCGAGAACTGAAGCTTTCTTT. This encodes CASSVSPRTEAFF.

This clone was recorded only once. V usage is TRBV29-1 and J usage is TRBJ1-1, with 7 bases that match TRBD1. Germline V lookup: CDR1 SQVTM, CDR2 ANQGSEA. After removal of 4 bases from V and 6 bases from J, the junction contained 11 bases not matched to a gene. CDR3 length: 14 residues. The DNA for the CDR3 is TGCAGCGTTGGAGGTCCACAGGGGTTCGCTGAAGCTTTCTTT. The encoded protein is CSVGGPQGFAEAFF.

The CDR3 loop is CASRRGEPNSPLHF. The CDR3 bases are TGTGCCAGCAGGCGGGGGGAGCCGAATTCACCCCTCCACTTT. The chain employs TRBV6-6 and TRBJ1-6; the D gene is possibly TRBD1 (5 bases). Trimming left V 6 bases short and J 7 bases short, with 13 bases between. CDR3 length: 14 residues. CDR1 is MNHNY and CDR2 is SVGAGI in the germline V gene (reference sequence).

The chain couples TRBV5-1 to TRBJ2-2, with 11 positions matching TRBD1. The length of the CDR3 is 15 residues. From germline, CDR1 is SGHRS and CDR2 YFSETQ. J was trimmed by 7 bases and V by 3 bases; bases with no gene match: 5. CDR3 bases: TGCGCCAGCAGCTCGGACAGGGGGCGCGTCGGGGAGCTGTTTTTT. It translates to CASSSDRGRVGELFF. The full variable domain, rest sourced from reference TRBV5-1 and TRBJ2-2, is KAGVTQTPRYLIKTRGQQVTLSCSPISGHRSVSWYQQTPGQGLQFLFEYFSETQRNKGNFPGRFSGRQFSNSRSEMNVSTLELGDSALYLCASSSDRGRVGELFFGEGSRLTVL.

This clone was picked up one time. V gene TRBV5-4 combines with J gene TRBJ2-5; maybe TRBD1 (5 bases). The CDR3 has 16 residues. Trimming stripped 3 bases from V and 2 bases from J, with 17 bases between. Germline V gene sequence: CDR1 SGHNT, CDR2 YYREEE (reference sequence). CDR3 DNA: TGTGCCAGCAGCTCCCAAACACCAGGGATGCAAGAGACCCAGTACTTC. It specifies CASSSQTPGMQETQYF.

This sequence joins TRBV6-6 and TRBJ2-7; 8 positions match TRBD1. CDR1 is MNHNY, CDR2 SVGAGI, per germline (reference sequence). Trimming removed 7 bases from V and 3 bases from J; junction bases left unmatched: 8. The CDR3 has 14 amino acids. CDR3 residues: CASTGTGEGYEQYF. The DNA of the CDR3 is TGTGCCAGCACAGGGACAGGTGAAGGCTACGAGCAGTACTTC.

A few counts support this clone. The chain combines TRBV2 with TRBJ1-2, with 9 bases fitting TRBD1. Trimming removed 7 bases from V and 7 bases from J; junction bases left unmatched: 7. This CDR3 has 13 amino acids. Germline CDR1 SNHLY, CDR2 FYNNEI. For the CDR3, the DNA is TGTGCCAGCACCGGGACAGGGACGGGTGGCTACACCTTC. This codes for CASTGTGTGGYTF.

This clone counts as medium-sized. V usage is TRBV5-1 and J usage is TRBJ2-5; D is unresolved. The ends were cut back, 0 bases at V and 7 bases at J, with 13 bases in the middle. The CDR3 totals 14 residues. Per the germline V gene, CDR1 is SGHRS and CDR2 is YFSETQ. For the CDR3, the DNA is TGCGCCAGCAGCTTGGAATATCAAACGGGGACCCAGTACTTC. Its translation is CASSLEYQTGTQYF.

In its sample, this clone was seen a few times. The chain couples TRBV5-4 to TRBJ1-2, with 8 bases lining up with TRBD1. V trimming: 5 bases; J trimming: 4 bases; junction bases outside the gene matches: 4. The CDR3 extends over 13 amino acids. Per germline, CDR1 SGHNT and CDR2 YYREEE (reference sequence). DNA of the CDR3: TGTGCCAGCAGGGACAGGGCGGCCTATGGCTACACCTTC. The encoded protein is CASRDRAAYGYTF.

The genes are TRBV5-5 and TRBJ1-2; 8 positions match TRBD1. V dropped 4 bases and J dropped 8; count of bases not matched to a gene: 7. This CDR3 contains 13 residues. Germline V gives CDR1 SGHKS, CDR2 YYEKEE (reference sequence). CDR3 bases: TGTGCCAGCAGCAAAGACAGGGGAGAAGGCTACACCTTC. Its translation is CASSKDRGEGYTF.

This chain connects TRBV11-2 to TRBJ2-1; 7 positions match TRBD1. CDR3 length equals 15 residues. The germline V gene has CDR1 SGHAT and CDR2 FQNNGV. The ends lost 0 bases at V and 10 bases at J; junction bases unmatched: 9. The CDR3 here is CASSLDRGSADEQFF. The CDR3 region has the DNA TGTGCCAGCAGCTTAGACAGGGGGTCAGCAGACGAGCAGTTCTTC.

V is TRBV4-3 and J is TRBJ1-1; the D gene is possibly TRBD1 (5 bases). The CDR3 has 11 residues. Trimming took 2 bases from V and 7 from J, leaving 5 bases between them. Germline V gene sequence: CDR1 LGHNA, CDR2 YSLEER. The CDR3 sequence: CASSQTGEAFF. The CDR3 nucleotides are TGCGCCAGCAGCCAAACAGGTGAAGCTTTCTTT.

By sample fraction, this clone is medium-sized (0.01 to 0.1%). The rearrangement links TRBV11-3 to TRBJ2-1; TRBD2 agrees at 8 bases. The junction had 7 bases not matched to a gene; V was cut back by 1 base and J by 8 bases. The CDR3 sequence is 15 residues long. The V gene's germline CDR1 is SGHNT and CDR2 YENEEA. The CDR3 loop is CASSLALTAGDEQFF. DNA of the CDR3: TGTGCCAGCAGCTTAGCCCTAACAGCGGGGGATGAGCAGTTCTTC.